Listed below are T cell receptor beta chains from one sample, sequenced in a study of CD8+ T cells in alopecia areata. Sequencing used immunoSEQ multiplex PCR; TCRdb keeps in-frame clones, though not all of them. Of under 150,000 clones listed, around three fifths are singletons. Sequenced material: CD4+ T cells sorted from blood, taken at week 24, from a patient treated with tofacitinib. All receptors come from a human donor with alopecia areata. Both conserved end residues are part of each CDR3. A D gene is named only where the DNA matches it firmly. Some rows have no size entry. The others give once, few or many, or a class for an expanded clone.

D: TRBD1
size: once
length: 14
V: TRBV27
J: TRBJ1-2
CDR3: CASSLRDSLDGYTF
DNA: TGTGCCAGCAGTTTAAGGGACAGCTTAGATGGCTACACCTTC

D: NA
size: NA
length: 13
V: TRBV18
J: TRBJ2-1
CDR3: CASSPTGANEQFF
DNA: TGTGCCAGCTCACCGACTGGCGCCAATGAGCAGTTCTTC

D: NA
size: few
length: 15
V: TRBV14
J: TRBJ2-2
CDR3: CASRRGALNTGELFF
DNA: TGTGCCAGCAGGAGAGGGGCCCTTAACACCGGGGAGCTGTTTTTT

D: NA
size: NA
length: 12
V: TRBV29-1
J: TRBJ2-3
CDR3: CSVQGEGDTQYF
DNA: TGCAGCGTTCAGGGAGAGGGAGATACGCAGTATTTT

D: TRBD1
size: NA
length: 16
V: TRBV29-1
J: TRBJ1-1
CDR3: CSVLGQGGTVNTEAFF
DNA: TGCAGCGTCCTAGGGCAGGGGGGAACGGTGAACACTGAAGCTTTCTTT

D: NA
size: NA
length: 12
V: TRBV18
J: TRBJ1-1
CDR3: CASSPRDTEAFF
DNA: TGTGCCAGCTCACCGCGGGACACTGAAGCTTTCTTT

D: NA
size: NA
length: 12
V: TRBV29-1
J: TRBJ2-5
CDR3: CSVAGVSETQYF
DNA: TGCAGCGTTGCAGGGGTTTCGGAGACCCAGTACTTC

D: TRBD1
size: NA
length: 16
V: TRBV6-5
J: TRBJ1-6
CDR3: CASSFATGGGGSPLHF
DNA: TGTGCCAGCAGTTTCGCGACAGGGGGCGGCGGTTCACCCCTCCACTTT

D: TRBD2
size: NA
length: 12
V: TRBV27
J: TRBJ2-7
CDR3: CASGYGGGEQYF
DNA: TGTGCCAGCGGCTACGGGGGGGGCGAGCAGTACTTC

D: NA
size: NA
length: 13
V: TRBV11-3
J: TRBJ2-5
CDR3: CASSFGLAETQYF
DNA: TGTGCCAGCAGCTTTGGCCTAGCAGAGACCCAGTACTTC

D: TRBD1
size: NA
length: 15
V: TRBV7-3
J: TRBJ2-1
CDR3: CASSPYPTGSDEQFF
DNA: TGTGCCAGCAGCCCCTATCCGACAGGGTCCGATGAGCAGTTCTTC

D: NA
size: NA
length: 14
V: TRBV7-9
J: TRBJ1-6
CDR3: CASSPQGSGSPLHF
DNA: TGTGCCAGCAGCCCCCAGGGTTCAGGATCACCCCTCCACTTT

D: TRBD2
size: once
length: 16
V: TRBV9
J: TRBJ2-2
CDR3: CASSDSGGAGTGELFF
DNA: TGTGCCAGCAGCGATAGCGGGGGGGCCGGCACCGGGGAGCTGTTTTTT

D: NA
size: NA
length: 13
V: TRBV29-1
J: TRBJ1-4
CDR3: CSVVWTGGEKLFF
DNA: TGCAGCGTTGTTTGGACCGGCGGGGAAAAACTGTTTTTT

D: NA
size: few
length: 11
V: TRBV30
J: TRBJ1-1
CDR3: CAWSLSAEAFF
DNA: TGTGCCTGGAGTCTCTCAGCTGAAGCTTTCTTT

D: NA
size: few
length: 13
V: TRBV28
J: TRBJ2-7
CDR3: CASSLGRTYEQYF
DNA: TGTGCCAGCAGTTTGGGCCGGACCTACGAGCAGTACTTC

D: NA
size: NA
length: 13
V: TRBV7-6
J: TRBJ1-2
CDR3: CASSYPGGYGYTF
DNA: TGTGCCAGCAGCTACCCCGGGGGGTATGGCTACACCTTC

D: TRBD1
size: NA
length: 15
V: TRBV6-5
J: TRBJ2-7
CDR3: CASSYGGTGYYEQYF
DNA: TGTGCCAGCAGTTACGGAGGGACAGGATACTACGAGCAGTACTTC

D: TRBD1
size: few
length: 14
V: TRBV6-5
J: TRBJ2-5
CDR3: CASIPPGQQETQYF
DNA: TGTGCCAGCATCCCCCCGGGACAGCAAGAGACCCAGTACTTC

D: NA
size: few
length: 13
V: TRBV4-3
J: TRBJ2-7
CDR3: CASSHLPSYEQYF
DNA: TGCGCCAGCAGCCATTTACCTAGCTACGAGCAGTACTTC

D: NA
size: NA
length: 14
V: TRBV4-2
J: TRBJ2-1
CDR3: CASSQGLSYNEQFF
DNA: TGTGCCAGCAGCCAAGGACTATCCTACAATGAGCAGTTCTTC

D: NA
size: NA
length: 12
V: TRBV29-1
J: TRBJ1-2
CDR3: CSAPHGNYGYTF
DNA: TGCAGCGCCCCCCACGGGAACTATGGCTACACCTTC

D: NA
size: NA
length: 13
V: TRBV13
J: TRBJ1-6
CDR3: CASSWSSNSPLHF
DNA: TGTGCCAGCAGCTGGAGCAGTAATTCACCCCTCCACTTT

D: NA
size: NA
length: 14
V: TRBV7-9
J: TRBJ2-7
CDR3: CASTDRTAYYEQYF
DNA: TGTGCCAGCACCGACAGGACAGCCTACTACGAGCAGTACTTC

D: NA
size: few
length: 15
V: TRBV10-1
J: TRBJ1-1
CDR3: CASSDGSMGNTEAFF
DNA: TGCGCCAGCAGTGATGGGTCCATGGGGAACACTGAAGCTTTCTTT

D: NA
size: NA
length: 15
V: TRBV6-5
J: TRBJ1-1
CDR3: CASSYSRRVVTEAFF
DNA: TGTGCCAGCAGTTACTCGAGGAGGGTAGTGACTGAAGCTTTCTTT

D: NA
size: NA
length: 13
V: TRBV7-9
J: TRBJ1-6
CDR3: CASSWDQNSPLHF
DNA: TGTGCCAGCAGCTGGGATCAAAATTCACCCCTCCACTTT

D: TRBD1
size: few
length: 13
V: TRBV29-1
J: TRBJ2-7
CDR3: CSVVDRATYEQYF
DNA: TGCAGCGTAGTGGACAGGGCCACCTACGAGCAGTACTTC

D: TRBD2
size: NA
length: 17
V: TRBV19
J: TRBJ2-7
CDR3: CASSRFGRRGSPYEQYF
DNA: TGTGCCAGTAGTCGATTCGGGAGGCGGGGCTCCCCCTACGAGCAGTACTTC

D: NA
size: NA
length: 18
V: TRBV15
J: TRBJ2-7
CDR3: CATSRDRDEGLSSYEQYF
DNA: TGTGCCACCAGCAGAGATCGGGATGAGGGGCTGAGCTCCTACGAGCAGTACTTC

D: NA
size: NA
length: 15
V: TRBV18
J: TRBJ2-7
CDR3: CASSPPKGRTYEQYF
DNA: TGTGCCAGCTCACCGCCCAAGGGCAGGACATACGAGCAGTACTTC

D: NA
size: NA
length: 12
V: TRBV6-1
J: TRBJ1-2
CDR3: CASSEVTSGYTF
DNA: TGTGCCAGCAGTGAAGTTACCAGTGGCTACACCTTC

D: NA
size: NA
length: 15
V: TRBV6-5
J: TRBJ1-6
CDR3: CASSYSPEGNSPLHF
DNA: TGTGCCAGCAGTTACTCCCCGGAGGGGAATTCACCCCTCCACTTT

D: NA
size: few
length: 14
V: TRBV5-5
J: TRBJ1-2
CDR3: CASSFSPGAYGYTF
DNA: TGTGCCAGCAGCTTTAGTCCAGGGGCCTATGGCTACACCTTC

D: TRBD1
size: NA
length: 18
V: TRBV5-1
J: TRBJ2-7
CDR3: CASSLGQGARVSSDEQYF
DNA: TGCGCCAGCAGCCTTGGACAGGGGGCGCGAGTATCAAGTGACGAGCAGTACTTC

D: TRBD2
size: few
length: 15
V: TRBV5-4
J: TRBJ2-1
CDR3: CASSLSGTSDNEQFF
DNA: TGTGCCAGCAGCCTCTCCGGGACTAGTGACAATGAGCAGTTCTTC

D: TRBD2
size: few
length: 16
V: TRBV7-2
J: TRBJ2-5
CDR3: CASSPIVAGGRETQYF
DNA: TGTGCCAGCAGCCCGATTGTAGCGGGGGGGCGTGAGACCCAGTACTTC

D: NA
size: NA
length: 13
V: TRBV29-1
J: TRBJ1-1
CDR3: CSVQSQPNTEAFF
DNA: TGCAGCGTGCAATCCCAGCCCAACACTGAAGCTTTCTTT

D: TRBD2
size: NA
length: 15
V: TRBV30
J: TRBJ2-3
CDR3: CAWSGVAGSTDTQYF
DNA: TGTGCCTGGAGTGGAGTAGCGGGGTCCACAGATACGCAGTATTTT